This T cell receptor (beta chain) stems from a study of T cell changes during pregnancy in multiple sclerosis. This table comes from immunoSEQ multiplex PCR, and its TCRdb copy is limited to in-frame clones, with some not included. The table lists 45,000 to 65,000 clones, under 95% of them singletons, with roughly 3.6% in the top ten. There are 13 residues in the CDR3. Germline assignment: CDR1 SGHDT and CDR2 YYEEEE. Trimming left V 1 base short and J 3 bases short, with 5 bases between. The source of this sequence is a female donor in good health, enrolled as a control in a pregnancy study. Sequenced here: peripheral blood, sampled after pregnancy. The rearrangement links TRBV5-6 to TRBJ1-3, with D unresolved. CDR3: CASSLLGGNTIYF. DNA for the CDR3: TGTGCCAGCAGCTTGCTCGGTGGAAACACCATATATTTT.